What follows are 19 T cell receptor beta chains derived from one specimen sequenced in a study of cytomegalovirus exposure and HLA in healthy donors. The PCR made use of 60 Vbeta and 13 Jbeta primers. Libraries were prepared by immunoSEQ multiplex PCR; TCRdb keeps only in-frame clonotypes and omits some of them. The table records approximately 190,000 clones, about 83% of them present only once. Sequencing was performed on PBMCs. The receptors shown here come from a woman aged 25 to 39 in good health and CMV-seropositive.

V is TRBV5-4 and J is TRBJ2-3; D gene uncertain. Deletions cut 0 bases from V and 4 bases from J, with 3 bases between. This CDR3 contains 12 residues. Germline CDR1 SGHNT, CDR2 YYREEE (reference sequence). The CDR3 loop is CASSLASDTQYF. CDR3 DNA sequence: TGTGCCAGCAGCTTGGCTTCAGATACGCAGTATTTT.

This clone has more than one count but fewer than ten. The rearrangement uses TRBV9 and TRBJ1-2; D not resolved. CDR3 length: 11 residues. The germline V gene encodes CDR1 SGDLS and CDR2 YYNGEE. V was shortened by 4 bases and J by 8 bases, with 9 bases between the two germline ends. Here the CDR3 DNA reads TGTGCCAGCAGCACTAGGGAGGGCTACACCTTC. It is translated as CASSTREGYTF.

Notes on this clone: One end of the junction varies from germline; a read error may be responsible. The chain couples TRBV7-9 to TRBJ2-7; TRBD1 matches at 8 bases. The CDR3 totals 14 residues. Germline CDR1 is SEHNR and CDR2 is FQNEAQ (reference sequence). The CDR3 DNA reads TGTACCAGCACAGGGGGGCCCGCCTCCTACGAGCAGTACTTC. Amino acids: CTSTGGPASYEQYF.

This clone was seen more than once but under ten times. The V call is TRBV6-6, the J call TRBJ2-2, with TRBD2 identical over 13 bases. This CDR3 spans 14 amino acids. V lost 6 bases and J lost 12; bases outside the gene matches: 7. CDR1 is MNHNY, CDR2 SVGAGI, per germline (reference sequence). The CDR3 DNA reads TGTGCCAGCAGCTCCGGGACTAGCGGGGCCAAGCTGTTTTTT. Encoded protein: CASSSGTSGAKLFF.

The chain couples TRBV18 to TRBJ1-4; D unclear. The CDR3 extends over 13 amino acids. The germline gives CDR1 KGHSH, CDR2 LQKENI. V gave up 9 bases and J gave up 4 bases, with 12 bases separating them. The CDR3 DNA reads TGTGCCAGTTCGCCTCAGGTTAATGAAAAACTGTTTTTT. It yields the protein CASSPQVNEKLFF.

The rearrangement joins TRBV28 to TRBJ2-7; no clear D. The ends were cut back, 8 bases at V and 0 bases at J, with 11 bases in the middle. From germline, CDR1 is MDHEN and CDR2 SYDVKM. This CDR3 is built from 13 residues. The CDR3 bases are TGTGCCAGCGTCCCGGGTAGCTCCTACGAGCAGTACTTC. Its protein product is CASVPGSSYEQYF.

The gene calls are TRBV4-1 and TRBJ1-1; D possibly corresponds to TRBD1 (5 bases). The V and J ends lost 1 base and 5 bases respectively, with 14 bases between them. This CDR3 has 15 residues. Germline V gene data show CDR1 as MGHRA and CDR2 as YSYEKL. The CDR3 loop reads CASSQVTQGRTEAFF. CDR3 DNA sequence: TGCGCCAGCAGCCAAGTAACCCAGGGAAGAACTGAAGCTTTCTTT.

The chain has TRBV5-1 and TRBJ1-2; 7 bases are a match to TRBD1. This CDR3 has 13 amino acids. CDR1 SGHRS and CDR2 YFSETQ come from the germline V gene. V dropped 4 bases and J dropped 7; count of bases not matched to a gene: 7. The CDR3 sequence: CASSHTGDAGYTF. The CDR3 region has the DNA TGCGCCAGCAGCCACACAGGGGATGCTGGCTACACCTTC.

The chain couples TRBV14 to TRBJ1-1; perhaps TRBD1 as D (5 bases). This CDR3 contains 13 residues. Germline loops: CDR1 SGHDN, CDR2 FVKESK. V lost 6 bases to trimming and J lost 5 bases, with 13 bases between them. The CDR3 bases are TGTGCCAGCAGACGTCAGGGAGGGACTGAAGCTTTCTTT. Translating it yields CASRRQGGTEAFF.

V and J are TRBV21-1 and TRBJ2-1; the D call TRBD2 from the table was never checked on the DNA. TRBV21-1 counts as a pseudogene. The CDR3 has 18 residues. The DNA for the CDR3 is TGTGCCAGCAGCGCTAAGAGGTCTAGCGGGAGTGGCTACAATGAGCAGTTCTTC. Translated: CASSAKRSSGSGYNEQFF.

The V gene is TRBV11-2, the J gene TRBJ2-2, with a possible D match to TRBD1 (6 bases). Trimming cost V 1 base and J 3 bases, with 9 bases left between them. Germline V lookup: CDR1 SGHAT, CDR2 FQNNGV. The CDR3 runs to 15 residues. The CDR3: CASSLVNRDTGELFF. The DNA of the CDR3 is TGTGCCAGCAGCTTAGTAAACAGGGACACCGGGGAGCTGTTTTTT.

This clone counts as medium-sized. The chain combines TRBV10-3 with TRBJ2-3; D is unclear. V lost 2 bases, J lost 2 bases, and 8 bases lay in between. The germline V gene encodes CDR1 ENHRY and CDR2 SYGVKD. The length of the CDR3 is 14 residues. The CDR3 sequence: CAISEVRSTDTQYF. The CDR3 DNA reads TGTGCCATCAGTGAGGTACGGTCCACAGATACGCAGTATTTT.

The chain has TRBV5-6 and TRBJ2-3, with D perhaps TRBD1 (6 bases). This CDR3 is 13 amino acids long. V lost 0 bases and J lost 9, with 11 bases in between. Germline V gives CDR1 SGHDT, CDR2 YYEEEE. The CDR3 reads CASSLVRDITQYF. In DNA, the CDR3 is TGTGCCAGCAGCTTGGTCCGGGACATAACGCAGTATTTT.

The chain recombines TRBV4-2 with TRBJ2-1, with 9 bases aligning to TRBD2. This CDR3 is built from 16 residues. Per the germline V gene, CDR1 is LGHNA and CDR2 is YNFKEQ. V lost 5 bases to trimming and J lost 7 bases; unmatched junction nucleotides: 12. This chain's CDR3 is CASSVRASGIENEQFF. The CDR3 bases are TGTGCCAGCAGCGTCCGAGCTAGCGGGATCGAAAATGAGCAGTTCTTC.

The rearrangement joins TRBV27 to TRBJ2-3; 9 bases map to TRBD2. After removal of 5 bases from V and 6 bases from J, the junction contained 15 bases not matched to a gene. Looked up from germline, CDR1 is MNHEY and CDR2 is SMNVEV (reference sequence). The CDR3 is 17 amino acids. The CDR3 is CASSSRGGRATVDTQYF. CDR3 DNA: TGTGCCAGCAGTAGCCGGGGCGGGAGGGCCACGGTGGATACGCAGTATTTT.

The chain joins TRBV2 to TRBJ1-2, with unresolved D. With 4 bases removed from V and 5 bases from J, the gap between germline ends came to 5 bases. CDR1 and CDR2 (germline): SNHLY, FYNNEI. The CDR3 totals 11 residues. The CDR3 DNA sequence: TGTGCCAGCAGTGTACGGTATGGCTACACCTTC. Amino acids: CASSVRYGYTF.

The chain joins TRBV2 to TRBJ2-1; 8 bases are a match to TRBD2. The V and J ends lost 6 bases and 9 bases, in that order; junction bases with no gene match: 10. Germline CDR1 SNHLY, CDR2 FYNNEI. The CDR3 is 14 residues long. The CDR3 region has the DNA TGTGCCAGCAGGATAAGCGGGGGCCTTGGTGAGCAGTTCTTC. Encoded protein: CASRISGGLGEQFF.

This clone was seen a single time. V gene TRBV2 combines with J gene TRBJ2-1; D might be TRBD1 (7 bases). The CDR3 is made up of 13 amino acids. Germline values: CDR1 SNHLY, CDR2 FYNNEI. CDR3 protein: CSSRGEGYNEQFF. The CDR3 bases are TGTTCCTCCAGGGGGGAAGGATACAATGAGCAGTTCTTC.

This clone was recorded a few times. The chain is built from TRBV29-1 and TRBJ1-1; TRBD1 is a possible D gene (5 bases). Germline CDR1 is SQVTM and CDR2 is ANQGSEA. V lost 4 bases to trimming and J lost 7 bases, with 10 bases between them. The CDR3 consists of 11 residues. The CDR3 sequence is CSVVRGVEAFF. CDR3 bases: TGCAGCGTTGTAAGGGGTGTTGAAGCTTTCTTT.